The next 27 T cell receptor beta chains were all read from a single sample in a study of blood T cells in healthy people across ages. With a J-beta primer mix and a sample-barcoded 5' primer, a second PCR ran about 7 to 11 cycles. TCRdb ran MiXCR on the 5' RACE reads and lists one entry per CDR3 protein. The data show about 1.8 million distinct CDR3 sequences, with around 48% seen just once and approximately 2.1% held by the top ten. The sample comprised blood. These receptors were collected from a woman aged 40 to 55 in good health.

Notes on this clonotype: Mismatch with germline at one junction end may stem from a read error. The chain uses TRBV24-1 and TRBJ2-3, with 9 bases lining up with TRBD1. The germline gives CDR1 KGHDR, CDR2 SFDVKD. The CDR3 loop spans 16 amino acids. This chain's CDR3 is CTTSETGQGSPDTQYF. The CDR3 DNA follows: TGTACCACCAGTGAAACGGGACAGGGCTCCCCAGATACGCAGTATTTT.

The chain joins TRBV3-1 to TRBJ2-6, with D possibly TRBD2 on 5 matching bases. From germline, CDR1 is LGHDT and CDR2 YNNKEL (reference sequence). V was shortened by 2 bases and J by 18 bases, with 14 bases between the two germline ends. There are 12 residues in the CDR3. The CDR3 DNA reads TGTGCCAGCAGCCAAAGAAGCGGCCTGTCGACTTTC. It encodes CASSQRSGLSTF. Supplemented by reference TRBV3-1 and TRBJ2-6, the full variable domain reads DTAVSQTPKYLVTQMGNDKSIKCEQNLGHDTMYWYKQDSKKFLKIMFSYNNKELIINETVPNRFSPKSPDKAHLNLHINSLELGDSAVYFCASSQRSGLSTFGAGSRLTVL.

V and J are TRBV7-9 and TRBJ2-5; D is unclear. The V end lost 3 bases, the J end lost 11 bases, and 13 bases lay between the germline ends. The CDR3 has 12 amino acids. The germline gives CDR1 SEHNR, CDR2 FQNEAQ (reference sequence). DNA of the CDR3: TGTGCCAGCAGCTTTGGGTACAATGAGCAGTACTTC. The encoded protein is CASSFGYNEQYF.

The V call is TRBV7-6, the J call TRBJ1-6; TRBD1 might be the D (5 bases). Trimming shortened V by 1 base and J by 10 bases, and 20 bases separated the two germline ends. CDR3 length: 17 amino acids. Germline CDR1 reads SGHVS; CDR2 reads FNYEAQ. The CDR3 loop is CASSLGGSWQGPSPLHF. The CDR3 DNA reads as TGTGCCAGCAGCTTAGGGGGTAGTTGGCAGGGCCCGTCACCCCTCCACTTT. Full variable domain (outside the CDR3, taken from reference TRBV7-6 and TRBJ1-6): GAGVSQSPRYKVTKRGQDVALRCDPISGHVSLYWYRQALGQGPEFLTYFNYEAQQDKSGLPNDRFSAERPEGSISTLTIQRTEQRDSAMYRCASSLGGSWQGPSPLHFGNGTRLTVT.

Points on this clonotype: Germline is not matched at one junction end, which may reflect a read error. The CDR3 reads CASNQEGDIGYGYTF. The CDR3 DNA sequence: TGCGCCAGCAACCAAGAGGGGGACATTGGGTATGGCTACACCTTC. V and J are TRBV4-3 and TRBJ1-2; D might be TRBD1 (6 bases). This CDR3 contains 15 residues. Germline V gene lookup returns CDR1 LGHNA and CDR2 YSLEER.

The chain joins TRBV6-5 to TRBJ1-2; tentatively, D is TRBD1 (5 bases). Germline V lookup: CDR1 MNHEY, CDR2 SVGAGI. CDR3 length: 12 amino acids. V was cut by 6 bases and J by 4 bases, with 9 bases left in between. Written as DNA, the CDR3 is TGTGCCAGCAGGGACACTTTCTATGGCTACACCTTC. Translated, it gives CASRDTFYGYTF.

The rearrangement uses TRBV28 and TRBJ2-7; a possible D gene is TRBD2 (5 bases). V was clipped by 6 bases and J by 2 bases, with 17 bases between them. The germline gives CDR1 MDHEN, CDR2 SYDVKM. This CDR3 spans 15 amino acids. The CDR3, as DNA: TGTGCCAGCAGGGGAATGAGGGTAGGGACCTACGAGCAGTACTTC. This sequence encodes CASRGMRVGTYEQYF. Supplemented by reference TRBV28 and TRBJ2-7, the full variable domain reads DVKVTQSSRYLVKRTGEKVFLECVQDMDHENMFWYRQDPGLGLRLIYFSYDVKMKEKGDIPEGYSVSREKKERFSLILESASTNQTSMYLCASRGMRVGTYEQYFGPGTRLTVT.

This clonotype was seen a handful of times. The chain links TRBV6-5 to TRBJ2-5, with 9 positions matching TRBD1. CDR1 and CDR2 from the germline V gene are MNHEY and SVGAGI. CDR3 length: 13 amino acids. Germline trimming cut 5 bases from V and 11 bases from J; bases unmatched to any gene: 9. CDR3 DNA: TGTGCCAGCAGTAACCGGGACAGGGCAGCGCAGTACTTC. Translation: CASSNRDRAAQYF.

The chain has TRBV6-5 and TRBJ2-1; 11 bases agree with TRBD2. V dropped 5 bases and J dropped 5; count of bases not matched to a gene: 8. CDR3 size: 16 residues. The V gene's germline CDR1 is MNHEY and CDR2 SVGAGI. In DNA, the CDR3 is TGTGCCAGCAGTAGGGGAATAGCGGGGGGGAACAATGAGCAGTTCTTC. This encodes CASSRGIAGGNNEQFF.

CDR3 nucleotide sequence: TGCGCCAGCAGCCCTGGGGACAGGAGTAGCTCCTACGAGCAGTACTTC. This encodes CASSPGDRSSSYEQYF. The chain recombines TRBV5-1 with TRBJ2-7, with TRBD1 matching 8 bases. The CDR3 runs 16 residues. Germline CDR1 and CDR2: SGHRS and YFSETQ. V lost 4 bases and J lost 0; bases outside the gene matches: 9.

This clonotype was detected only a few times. This CDR3 reads CSALSGSKNIQYF. The CDR3 coding sequence is TGCAGTGCCCTTAGCGGTAGCAAAAACATTCAGTACTTC. The chain couples TRBV20-1 to TRBJ2-4, with a tentative D call TRBD2 (6 bases). V gave up 6 bases and J gave up 3 bases, with 12 bases separating them. CDR3 length: 13 amino acids. Germline assignment: CDR1 DFQATT and CDR2 SNEGSKA (reference sequence).

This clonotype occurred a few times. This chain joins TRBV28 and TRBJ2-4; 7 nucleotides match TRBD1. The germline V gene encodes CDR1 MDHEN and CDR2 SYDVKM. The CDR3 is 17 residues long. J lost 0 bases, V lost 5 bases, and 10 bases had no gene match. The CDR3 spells CASSPIRQGIAKNIQYF. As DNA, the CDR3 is TGTGCCAGCAGTCCGATCAGACAGGGAATAGCCAAAAACATTCAGTACTTC.

CDR3 nucleotide sequence: TGTGCCAGCAGCCAACCGGGGAGGGGACAGGGGGGTTCTGAAGCTTTCTTT. Amino acids: CASSQPGRGQGGSEAFF. The V and J genes are TRBV3-1 and TRBJ1-1, with 11 bases aligning to TRBD1. With V trimmed by 2 bases and J by 6 bases, 11 bases remained unmatched. CDR1 is LGHDT, CDR2 YNNKEL, per germline (reference sequence). The CDR3 spans 17 residues.

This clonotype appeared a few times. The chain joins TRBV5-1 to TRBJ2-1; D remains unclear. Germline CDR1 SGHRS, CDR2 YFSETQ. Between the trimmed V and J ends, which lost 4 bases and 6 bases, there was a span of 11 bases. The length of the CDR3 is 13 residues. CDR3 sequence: CASSRVGANEQFF. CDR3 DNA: TGCGCCAGCAGCCGGGTTGGAGCCAATGAGCAGTTCTTC.

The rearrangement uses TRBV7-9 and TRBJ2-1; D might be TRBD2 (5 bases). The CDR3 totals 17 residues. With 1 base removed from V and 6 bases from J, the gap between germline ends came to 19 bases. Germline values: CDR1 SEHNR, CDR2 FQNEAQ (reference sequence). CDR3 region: CASSLGSGSVGSNEQFF. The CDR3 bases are TGTGCCAGCAGCTTAGGGTCGGGGAGCGTCGGCTCCAATGAGCAGTTCTTC.

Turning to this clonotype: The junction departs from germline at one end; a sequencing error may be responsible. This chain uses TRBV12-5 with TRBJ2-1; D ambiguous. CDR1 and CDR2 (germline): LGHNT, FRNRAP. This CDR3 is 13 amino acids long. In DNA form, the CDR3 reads TGTGCTAGTGGTGTGGTACCTTGGGATGAGCAGTTCTTC. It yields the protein CASGVVPWDEQFF.

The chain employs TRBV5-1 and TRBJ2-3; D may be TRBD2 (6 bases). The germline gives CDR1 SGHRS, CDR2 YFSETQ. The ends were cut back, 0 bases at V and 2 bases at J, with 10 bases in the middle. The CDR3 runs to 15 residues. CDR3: CASSLVGGHTDTQYF. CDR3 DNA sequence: TGCGCCAGCAGCTTGGTCGGGGGTCACACAGATACGCAGTATTTT.

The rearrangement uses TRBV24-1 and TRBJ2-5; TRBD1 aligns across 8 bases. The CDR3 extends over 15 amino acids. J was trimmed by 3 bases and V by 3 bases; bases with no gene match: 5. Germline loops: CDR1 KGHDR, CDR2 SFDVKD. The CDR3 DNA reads TGTGCCACCAGTGATCCCCCAGGGGGCAAAGAGACCCAGTACTTC. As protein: CATSDPPGGKETQYF.

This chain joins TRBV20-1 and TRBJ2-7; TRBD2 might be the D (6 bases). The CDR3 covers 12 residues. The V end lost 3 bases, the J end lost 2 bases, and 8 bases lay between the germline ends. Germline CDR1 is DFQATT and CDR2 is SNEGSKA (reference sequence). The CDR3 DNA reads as TGCAGTGCTAGGCGGGGCCCCTACGAGCAGTACTTC. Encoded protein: CSARRGPYEQYF.

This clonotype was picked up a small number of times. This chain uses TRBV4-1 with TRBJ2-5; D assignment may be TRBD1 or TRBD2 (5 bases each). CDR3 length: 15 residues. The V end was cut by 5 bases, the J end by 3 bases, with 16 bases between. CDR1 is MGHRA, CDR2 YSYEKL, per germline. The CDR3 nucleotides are TGCGCCAGCAGCGCACTACAGGACGGGGAAGAGACCCAGTACTTC. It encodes CASSALQDGEETQYF.

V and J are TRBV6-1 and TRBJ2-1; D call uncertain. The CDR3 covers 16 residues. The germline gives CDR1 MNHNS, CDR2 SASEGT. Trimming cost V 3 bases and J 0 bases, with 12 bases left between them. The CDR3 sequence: CASSETLTSSYNEQFF. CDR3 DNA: TGTGCCAGCAGTGAGACCTTAACGAGCTCCTACAATGAGCAGTTCTTC.

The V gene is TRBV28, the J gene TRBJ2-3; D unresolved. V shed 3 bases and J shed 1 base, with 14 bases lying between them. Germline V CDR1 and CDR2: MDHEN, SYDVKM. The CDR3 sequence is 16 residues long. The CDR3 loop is CASSFLAEEGTDTQYF. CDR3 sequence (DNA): TGTGCCAGCAGTTTCCTCGCAGAGGAAGGCACAGATACGCAGTATTTT.

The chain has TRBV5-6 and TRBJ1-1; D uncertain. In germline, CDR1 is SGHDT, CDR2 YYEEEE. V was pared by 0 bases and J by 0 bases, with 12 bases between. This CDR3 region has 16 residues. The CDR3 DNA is TGTGCCAGCAGCTTGGCCGTGGGTGAGCTGAACACTGAAGCTTTCTTT. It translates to CASSLAVGELNTEAFF. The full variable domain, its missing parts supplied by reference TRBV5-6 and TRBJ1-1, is DAGVTQSPTHLIKTRGQQVTLRCSPKSGHDTVSWYQQALGQGPQFIFQYYEEEERQRGNFPDRFSGHQFPNYSSELNVNALLLGDSALYLCASSLAVGELNTEAFFGQGTRLTVV.

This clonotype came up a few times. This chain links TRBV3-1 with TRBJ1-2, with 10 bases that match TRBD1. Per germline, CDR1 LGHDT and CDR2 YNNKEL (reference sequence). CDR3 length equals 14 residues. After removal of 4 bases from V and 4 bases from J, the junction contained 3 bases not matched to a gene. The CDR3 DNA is TGTGCCAGCAGCCGAGGGACAGGGGCCTATGGCTACACCTTC. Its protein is CASSRGTGAYGYTF.

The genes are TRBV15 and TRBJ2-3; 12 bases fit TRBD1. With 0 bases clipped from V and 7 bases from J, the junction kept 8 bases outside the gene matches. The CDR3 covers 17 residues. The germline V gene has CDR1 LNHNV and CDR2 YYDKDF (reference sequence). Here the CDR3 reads CATSRDRGQGALYTQYF. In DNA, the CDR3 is TGTGCCACCAGCAGAGATCGGGGACAGGGGGCTCTGTATACGCAGTATTTT.

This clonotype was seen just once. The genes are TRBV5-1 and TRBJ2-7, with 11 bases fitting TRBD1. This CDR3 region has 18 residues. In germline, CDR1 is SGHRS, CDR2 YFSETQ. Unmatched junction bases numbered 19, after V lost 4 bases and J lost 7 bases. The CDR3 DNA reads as TGCGCCAGCAGCCAGGGGACAGGGGGACGTCGGGTCTACAATGAGCAGTACTTC. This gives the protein CASSQGTGGRRVYNEQYF.

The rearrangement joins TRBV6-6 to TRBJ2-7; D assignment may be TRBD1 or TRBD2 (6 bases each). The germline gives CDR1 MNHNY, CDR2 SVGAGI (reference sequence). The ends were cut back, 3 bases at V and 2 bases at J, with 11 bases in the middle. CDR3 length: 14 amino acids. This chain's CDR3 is CASSYHRGPYEQYF. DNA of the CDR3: TGTGCCAGCAGTTATCATCGGGGGCCCTACGAGCAGTACTTC.